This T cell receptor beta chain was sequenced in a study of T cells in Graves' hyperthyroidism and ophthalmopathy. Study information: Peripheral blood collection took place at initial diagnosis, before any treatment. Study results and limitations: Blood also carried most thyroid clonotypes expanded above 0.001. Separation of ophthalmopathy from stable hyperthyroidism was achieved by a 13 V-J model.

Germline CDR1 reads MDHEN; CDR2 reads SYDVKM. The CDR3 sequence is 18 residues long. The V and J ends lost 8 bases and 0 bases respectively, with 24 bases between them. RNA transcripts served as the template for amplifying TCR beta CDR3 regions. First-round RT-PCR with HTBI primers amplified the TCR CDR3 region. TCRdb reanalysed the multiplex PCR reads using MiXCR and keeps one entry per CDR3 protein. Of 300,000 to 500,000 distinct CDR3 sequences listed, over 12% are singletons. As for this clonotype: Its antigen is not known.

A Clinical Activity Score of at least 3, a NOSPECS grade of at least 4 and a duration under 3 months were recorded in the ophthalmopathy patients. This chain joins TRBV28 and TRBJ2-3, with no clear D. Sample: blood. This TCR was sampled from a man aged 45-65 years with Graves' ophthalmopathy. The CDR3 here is CASGVNPLAAISTDTQYF. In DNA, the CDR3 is TGTGCCAGCGGAGTTAATCCCCTCGCGGCTATTAGCACAGATACGCAGTATTTT.